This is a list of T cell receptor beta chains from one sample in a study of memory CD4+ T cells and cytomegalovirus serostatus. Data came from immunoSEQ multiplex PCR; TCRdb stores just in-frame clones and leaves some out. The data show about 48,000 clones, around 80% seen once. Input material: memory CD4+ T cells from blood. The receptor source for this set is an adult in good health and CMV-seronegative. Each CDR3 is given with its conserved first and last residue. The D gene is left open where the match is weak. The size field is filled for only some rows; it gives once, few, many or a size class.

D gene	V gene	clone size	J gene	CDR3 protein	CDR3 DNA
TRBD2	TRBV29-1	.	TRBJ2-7	CSVEDFGGSYARQYF	TGCAGCGTTGAAGATTTCGGGGGGTCCTACGCTCGGCAGTACTTC
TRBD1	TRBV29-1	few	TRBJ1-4	CSVDAGQGLREKLFF	TGCAGCGTTGATGCAGGACAGGGGTTAAGGGAAAAACTGTTTTTT
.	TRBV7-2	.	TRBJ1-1	CASSLWADPMNTEAFF	TGTGCCAGCAGCTTATGGGCAGACCCCATGAACACTGAAGCTTTCTTT
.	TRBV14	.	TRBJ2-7	CASSHRSGALSYEQYF	TGTGCCAGCAGCCACCGTAGCGGAGCCCTCTCCTACGAGCAGTACTTC
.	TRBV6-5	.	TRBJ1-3	CASSRGDGNTIYF	TGTGCCAGCAGCCGCGGGGATGGAAACACCATATATTTT
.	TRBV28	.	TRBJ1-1	CASVLLRGKTEAFF	TGTGCCAGCGTACTCCTCAGGGGCAAGACTGAAGCTTTCTTT
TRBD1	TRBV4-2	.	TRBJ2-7	CASSQSGQGAYEQYF	TGTGCCAGCAGCCAATCCGGACAGGGGGCCTACGAGCAGTACTTC
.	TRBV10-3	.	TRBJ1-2	CAISGTVSYGYTF	TGTGCCATCAGTGGGACAGTTAGCTATGGCTACACCTTC
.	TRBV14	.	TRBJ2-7	CASSQDLSGAGQYF	TGTGCCAGCAGCCAAGATCTATCGGGCGCCGGGCAGTACTTC
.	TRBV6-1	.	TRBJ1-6	CASSGNDSPLHF	TGTGCCAGCAGTGGGAATGATTCACCCCTCCACTTT
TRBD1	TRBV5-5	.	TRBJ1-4	CASSPSGTDEKLFF	TGTGCCAGCAGCCCTTCCGGGACAGACGAAAAACTGTTTTTT
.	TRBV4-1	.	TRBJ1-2	CASSPSGTVNYGYTF	TGCGCCAGCAGCCCATCCGGGACGGTAAACTATGGCTACACCTTC
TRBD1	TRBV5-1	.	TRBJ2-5	CASSLEGALGETQYF	TGCGCCAGCAGCTTGGAGGGGGCGCTTGGAGAGACCCAGTACTTC
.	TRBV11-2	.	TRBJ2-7	CASSPSYEQYF	TGTGCCAGCAGCCCGTCCTACGAGCAGTACTTC
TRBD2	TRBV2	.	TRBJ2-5	CASTRTSGSQETQYF	TGTGCCAGCACCAGGACTAGCGGGAGTCAAGAGACCCAGTACTTC
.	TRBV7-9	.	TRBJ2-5	CASSLAGETQYF	TGTGCCAGCAGCTTAGCCGGAGAGACCCAGTACTTC
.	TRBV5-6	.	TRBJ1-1	CASTKTRATEAFF	TGTGCCAGCACAAAAACCCGGGCAACTGAAGCTTTCTTT
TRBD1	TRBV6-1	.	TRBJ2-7	CAITRRDRPYEQYF	TGTGCCATCACCCGGAGGGACAGGCCCTACGAGCAGTACTTC
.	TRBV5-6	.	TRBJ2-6	CASTLTVSGANVLTF	TGTGCCAGCACCCTTACAGTCTCTGGGGCCAACGTCCTGACTTTC
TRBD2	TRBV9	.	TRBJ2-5	CASSVAVGEGQETQYF	TGTGCCAGCAGCGTAGCGGTCGGGGAGGGGCAAGAGACCCAGTACTTC
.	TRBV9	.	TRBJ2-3	CASSVAHLSTDTQYF	TGTGCCAGCAGCGTGGCTCACCTCTCCACAGATACGCAGTATTTT
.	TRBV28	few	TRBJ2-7	CASSPVRVVEQYF	TGTGCCAGCAGTCCCGTCCGGGTGGTCGAGCAGTACTTC
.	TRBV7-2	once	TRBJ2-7	CASSFPTPYEQYF	TGTGCCAGCAGCTTCCCGACCCCCTACGAGCAGTACTTC
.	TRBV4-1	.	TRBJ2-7	CASSRGDAYEQYF	TGCGCCAGCAGCCGGGGAGACGCCTACGAGCAGTACTTC
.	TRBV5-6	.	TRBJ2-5	CASSLVVGRGETQYF	TGTGCCAGCAGCTTGGTCGTGGGTAGGGGAGAGACCCAGTACTTC
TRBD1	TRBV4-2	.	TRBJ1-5	CASSQVGSGQGTRSNQPQHF	TGTGCCAGCAGCCAAGTGGGGTCGGGACAGGGAACCCGTAGCAATCAGCCCCAGCATTTT
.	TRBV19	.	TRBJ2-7	CASSKSSGTGPYEQYF	TGTGCCAGTAGTAAATCCTCCGGGACCGGGCCCTACGAGCAGTACTTC
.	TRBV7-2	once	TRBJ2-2	CASSLGGGNTGELFF	TGTGCCAGCAGCTTAGGGGGCGGTAACACCGGGGAGCTGTTTTTT
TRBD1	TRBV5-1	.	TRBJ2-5	CASGGTGGFETQYF	TGCGCCAGCGGAGGGACAGGGGGCTTTGAGACCCAGTACTTC
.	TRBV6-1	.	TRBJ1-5	CASSVNWGAGQPQHF	TGTGCCAGCAGTGTAAATTGGGGGGCAGGGCAGCCCCAGCATTTT
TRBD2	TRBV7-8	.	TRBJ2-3	CASSLMAGGTDTQYF	TGTGCCAGCAGCTTAATGGCGGGAGGGACAGATACGCAGTATTTT
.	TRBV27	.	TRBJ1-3	CASSLFRGNTIYF	TGTGCCAGCAGTTTATTTCGGGGGAACACCATATATTTT
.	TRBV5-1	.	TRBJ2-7	CASSPPVAGSHEQYF	TGCGCCAGCAGCCCACCGGTTGCGGGAAGCCACGAGCAGTACTTC
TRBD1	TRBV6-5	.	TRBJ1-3	CASTSSGGSGNTIYF	TGTGCCAGCACAAGTTCAGGGGGTTCTGGAAACACCATATATTTT
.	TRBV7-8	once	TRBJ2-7	CASSFGATEQYF	TGTGCCAGCAGCTTTGGCGCCACGGAGCAGTACTTC
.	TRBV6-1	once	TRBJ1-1	CASHREVLDTEAFF	TGTGCCAGCCACCGGGAGGTTCTGGACACTGAAGCTTTCTTT
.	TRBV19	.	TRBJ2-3	CASSRTTVRTDTQYF	TGTGCCAGTAGTAGGACCACAGTCCGGACAGATACGCAGTATTTT
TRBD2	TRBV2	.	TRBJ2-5	CATRSRETGETQYF	TGTGCCACCCGCTCGCGGGAGACGGGGGAGACCCAGTACTTC
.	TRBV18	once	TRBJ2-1	CASSPPGVRPYNEQFF	TGTGCCAGCTCACCACCGGGGGTTAGGCCCTACAATGAGCAGTTCTTC
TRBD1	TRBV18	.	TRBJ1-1	CASARGRDSEAFF	TGTGCCAGCGCAAGAGGGAGGGACAGTGAAGCTTTCTTT